The T cell receptor (beta chain) under discussion was sequenced for a study of sequential checkpoint blockade in melanoma. Whole-study context: First-line arms were nivolumab then ipilimumab, or the reverse, randomized 1:1.

The data were produced by immunoSEQ multiplex PCR, yet TCRdb's version contains in-frame clones alone and is incomplete. This table holds approximately 5,300 clones, over 60% found once. V shed 5 bases and J shed 0 bases, with 8 bases lying between them. The CDR3 has 13 residues. The germline V gene encodes CDR1 MNHEY and CDR2 SVGAGI. Treatment: randomized to nivolumab then ipilimumab (arm A) or the reverse (arm B). Patients had received no earlier DNA-damaging chemotherapy. Live CD3+CD8+ CD19− CD56− cells were sorted from PBMCs. The clonotype originates from a human donor with melanoma. This rearrangement joins TRBV6-5 to TRBJ2-7; D ambiguous. Sequenced here: CD8+ T cells sorted from blood (inferred from file names), sampled from a patient given nivolumab and ipilimumab in sequence. This chain's CDR3 is CASSRELSYEQYF. In DNA form, the CDR3 reads TGTGCCAGCAGTCGTGAGCTCTCCTACGAGCAGTACTTC.